This T cell receptor (beta chain) originates from a study of blood T cell repertoires in COVID-19. Study-level background: Samples representing acute and convalescent COVID-19 were sourced from the United States, Italy and Spain. Sources were T cells, B-cell-depleted T cells, or PBMCs; the material itself was cDNA or gDNA.

As handled by the study authors: Amplification of reference gene primers provided the estimated nucleated cell counts. The repertoire was sequenced with immunoSEQ multiplex PCR; TCRdb's copy has only in-frame clones and lacks some. The DNA gave D and trimming, while V, J and clone size come from that table. The sample carries approximately 230,000 clones, roughly 89% recorded once. After removal of 5 bases from V and 6 bases from J, the junction contained 8 bases not matched to a gene. Germline V CDR1 and CDR2: MNHEY, SVGAGI. The CDR3 sequence is 15 residues long. The sample comprised peripheral blood. The receptor was derived from a young man who had recovered from COVID-19. This chain joins TRBV6-5 and TRBJ1-4, with 8 bases matching TRBD1. In DNA form, the CDR3 reads TGTGCCAGCAGTATAACCGGACAGGGATATGAAAAACTGTTTTTT. Its translation: CASSITGQGYEKLFF.